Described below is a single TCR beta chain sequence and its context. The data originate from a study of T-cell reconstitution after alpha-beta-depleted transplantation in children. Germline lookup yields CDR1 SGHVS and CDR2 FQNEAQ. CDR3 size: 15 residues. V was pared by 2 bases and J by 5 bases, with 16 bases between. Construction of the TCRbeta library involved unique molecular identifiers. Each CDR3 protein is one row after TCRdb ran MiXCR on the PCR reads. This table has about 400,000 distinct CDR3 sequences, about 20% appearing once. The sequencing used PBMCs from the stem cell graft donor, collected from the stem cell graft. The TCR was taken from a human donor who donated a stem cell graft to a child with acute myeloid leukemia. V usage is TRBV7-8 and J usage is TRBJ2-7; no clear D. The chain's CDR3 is CASSLILTGEDEQYF. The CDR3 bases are TGTGCCAGCAGCTTAATCCTGACGGGTGAGGACGAGCAGTACTTC.